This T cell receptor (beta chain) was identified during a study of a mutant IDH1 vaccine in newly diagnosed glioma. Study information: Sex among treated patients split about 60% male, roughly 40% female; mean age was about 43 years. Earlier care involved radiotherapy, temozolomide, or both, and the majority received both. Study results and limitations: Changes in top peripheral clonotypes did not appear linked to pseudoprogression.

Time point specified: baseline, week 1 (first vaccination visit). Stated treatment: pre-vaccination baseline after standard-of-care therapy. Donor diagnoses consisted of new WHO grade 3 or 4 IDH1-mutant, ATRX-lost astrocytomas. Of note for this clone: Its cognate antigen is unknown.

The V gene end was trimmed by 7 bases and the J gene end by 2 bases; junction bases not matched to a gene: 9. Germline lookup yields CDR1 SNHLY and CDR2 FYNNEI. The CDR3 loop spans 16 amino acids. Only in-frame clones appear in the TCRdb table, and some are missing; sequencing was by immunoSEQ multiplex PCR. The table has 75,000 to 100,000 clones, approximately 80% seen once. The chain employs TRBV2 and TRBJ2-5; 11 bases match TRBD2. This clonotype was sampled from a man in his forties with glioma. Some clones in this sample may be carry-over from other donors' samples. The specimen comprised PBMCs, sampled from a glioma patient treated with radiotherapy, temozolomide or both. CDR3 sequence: CASTPTSGALQETQYF. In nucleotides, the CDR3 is TGTGCCAGCACCCCGACTAGCGGGGCATTACAAGAGACCCAGTACTTC.